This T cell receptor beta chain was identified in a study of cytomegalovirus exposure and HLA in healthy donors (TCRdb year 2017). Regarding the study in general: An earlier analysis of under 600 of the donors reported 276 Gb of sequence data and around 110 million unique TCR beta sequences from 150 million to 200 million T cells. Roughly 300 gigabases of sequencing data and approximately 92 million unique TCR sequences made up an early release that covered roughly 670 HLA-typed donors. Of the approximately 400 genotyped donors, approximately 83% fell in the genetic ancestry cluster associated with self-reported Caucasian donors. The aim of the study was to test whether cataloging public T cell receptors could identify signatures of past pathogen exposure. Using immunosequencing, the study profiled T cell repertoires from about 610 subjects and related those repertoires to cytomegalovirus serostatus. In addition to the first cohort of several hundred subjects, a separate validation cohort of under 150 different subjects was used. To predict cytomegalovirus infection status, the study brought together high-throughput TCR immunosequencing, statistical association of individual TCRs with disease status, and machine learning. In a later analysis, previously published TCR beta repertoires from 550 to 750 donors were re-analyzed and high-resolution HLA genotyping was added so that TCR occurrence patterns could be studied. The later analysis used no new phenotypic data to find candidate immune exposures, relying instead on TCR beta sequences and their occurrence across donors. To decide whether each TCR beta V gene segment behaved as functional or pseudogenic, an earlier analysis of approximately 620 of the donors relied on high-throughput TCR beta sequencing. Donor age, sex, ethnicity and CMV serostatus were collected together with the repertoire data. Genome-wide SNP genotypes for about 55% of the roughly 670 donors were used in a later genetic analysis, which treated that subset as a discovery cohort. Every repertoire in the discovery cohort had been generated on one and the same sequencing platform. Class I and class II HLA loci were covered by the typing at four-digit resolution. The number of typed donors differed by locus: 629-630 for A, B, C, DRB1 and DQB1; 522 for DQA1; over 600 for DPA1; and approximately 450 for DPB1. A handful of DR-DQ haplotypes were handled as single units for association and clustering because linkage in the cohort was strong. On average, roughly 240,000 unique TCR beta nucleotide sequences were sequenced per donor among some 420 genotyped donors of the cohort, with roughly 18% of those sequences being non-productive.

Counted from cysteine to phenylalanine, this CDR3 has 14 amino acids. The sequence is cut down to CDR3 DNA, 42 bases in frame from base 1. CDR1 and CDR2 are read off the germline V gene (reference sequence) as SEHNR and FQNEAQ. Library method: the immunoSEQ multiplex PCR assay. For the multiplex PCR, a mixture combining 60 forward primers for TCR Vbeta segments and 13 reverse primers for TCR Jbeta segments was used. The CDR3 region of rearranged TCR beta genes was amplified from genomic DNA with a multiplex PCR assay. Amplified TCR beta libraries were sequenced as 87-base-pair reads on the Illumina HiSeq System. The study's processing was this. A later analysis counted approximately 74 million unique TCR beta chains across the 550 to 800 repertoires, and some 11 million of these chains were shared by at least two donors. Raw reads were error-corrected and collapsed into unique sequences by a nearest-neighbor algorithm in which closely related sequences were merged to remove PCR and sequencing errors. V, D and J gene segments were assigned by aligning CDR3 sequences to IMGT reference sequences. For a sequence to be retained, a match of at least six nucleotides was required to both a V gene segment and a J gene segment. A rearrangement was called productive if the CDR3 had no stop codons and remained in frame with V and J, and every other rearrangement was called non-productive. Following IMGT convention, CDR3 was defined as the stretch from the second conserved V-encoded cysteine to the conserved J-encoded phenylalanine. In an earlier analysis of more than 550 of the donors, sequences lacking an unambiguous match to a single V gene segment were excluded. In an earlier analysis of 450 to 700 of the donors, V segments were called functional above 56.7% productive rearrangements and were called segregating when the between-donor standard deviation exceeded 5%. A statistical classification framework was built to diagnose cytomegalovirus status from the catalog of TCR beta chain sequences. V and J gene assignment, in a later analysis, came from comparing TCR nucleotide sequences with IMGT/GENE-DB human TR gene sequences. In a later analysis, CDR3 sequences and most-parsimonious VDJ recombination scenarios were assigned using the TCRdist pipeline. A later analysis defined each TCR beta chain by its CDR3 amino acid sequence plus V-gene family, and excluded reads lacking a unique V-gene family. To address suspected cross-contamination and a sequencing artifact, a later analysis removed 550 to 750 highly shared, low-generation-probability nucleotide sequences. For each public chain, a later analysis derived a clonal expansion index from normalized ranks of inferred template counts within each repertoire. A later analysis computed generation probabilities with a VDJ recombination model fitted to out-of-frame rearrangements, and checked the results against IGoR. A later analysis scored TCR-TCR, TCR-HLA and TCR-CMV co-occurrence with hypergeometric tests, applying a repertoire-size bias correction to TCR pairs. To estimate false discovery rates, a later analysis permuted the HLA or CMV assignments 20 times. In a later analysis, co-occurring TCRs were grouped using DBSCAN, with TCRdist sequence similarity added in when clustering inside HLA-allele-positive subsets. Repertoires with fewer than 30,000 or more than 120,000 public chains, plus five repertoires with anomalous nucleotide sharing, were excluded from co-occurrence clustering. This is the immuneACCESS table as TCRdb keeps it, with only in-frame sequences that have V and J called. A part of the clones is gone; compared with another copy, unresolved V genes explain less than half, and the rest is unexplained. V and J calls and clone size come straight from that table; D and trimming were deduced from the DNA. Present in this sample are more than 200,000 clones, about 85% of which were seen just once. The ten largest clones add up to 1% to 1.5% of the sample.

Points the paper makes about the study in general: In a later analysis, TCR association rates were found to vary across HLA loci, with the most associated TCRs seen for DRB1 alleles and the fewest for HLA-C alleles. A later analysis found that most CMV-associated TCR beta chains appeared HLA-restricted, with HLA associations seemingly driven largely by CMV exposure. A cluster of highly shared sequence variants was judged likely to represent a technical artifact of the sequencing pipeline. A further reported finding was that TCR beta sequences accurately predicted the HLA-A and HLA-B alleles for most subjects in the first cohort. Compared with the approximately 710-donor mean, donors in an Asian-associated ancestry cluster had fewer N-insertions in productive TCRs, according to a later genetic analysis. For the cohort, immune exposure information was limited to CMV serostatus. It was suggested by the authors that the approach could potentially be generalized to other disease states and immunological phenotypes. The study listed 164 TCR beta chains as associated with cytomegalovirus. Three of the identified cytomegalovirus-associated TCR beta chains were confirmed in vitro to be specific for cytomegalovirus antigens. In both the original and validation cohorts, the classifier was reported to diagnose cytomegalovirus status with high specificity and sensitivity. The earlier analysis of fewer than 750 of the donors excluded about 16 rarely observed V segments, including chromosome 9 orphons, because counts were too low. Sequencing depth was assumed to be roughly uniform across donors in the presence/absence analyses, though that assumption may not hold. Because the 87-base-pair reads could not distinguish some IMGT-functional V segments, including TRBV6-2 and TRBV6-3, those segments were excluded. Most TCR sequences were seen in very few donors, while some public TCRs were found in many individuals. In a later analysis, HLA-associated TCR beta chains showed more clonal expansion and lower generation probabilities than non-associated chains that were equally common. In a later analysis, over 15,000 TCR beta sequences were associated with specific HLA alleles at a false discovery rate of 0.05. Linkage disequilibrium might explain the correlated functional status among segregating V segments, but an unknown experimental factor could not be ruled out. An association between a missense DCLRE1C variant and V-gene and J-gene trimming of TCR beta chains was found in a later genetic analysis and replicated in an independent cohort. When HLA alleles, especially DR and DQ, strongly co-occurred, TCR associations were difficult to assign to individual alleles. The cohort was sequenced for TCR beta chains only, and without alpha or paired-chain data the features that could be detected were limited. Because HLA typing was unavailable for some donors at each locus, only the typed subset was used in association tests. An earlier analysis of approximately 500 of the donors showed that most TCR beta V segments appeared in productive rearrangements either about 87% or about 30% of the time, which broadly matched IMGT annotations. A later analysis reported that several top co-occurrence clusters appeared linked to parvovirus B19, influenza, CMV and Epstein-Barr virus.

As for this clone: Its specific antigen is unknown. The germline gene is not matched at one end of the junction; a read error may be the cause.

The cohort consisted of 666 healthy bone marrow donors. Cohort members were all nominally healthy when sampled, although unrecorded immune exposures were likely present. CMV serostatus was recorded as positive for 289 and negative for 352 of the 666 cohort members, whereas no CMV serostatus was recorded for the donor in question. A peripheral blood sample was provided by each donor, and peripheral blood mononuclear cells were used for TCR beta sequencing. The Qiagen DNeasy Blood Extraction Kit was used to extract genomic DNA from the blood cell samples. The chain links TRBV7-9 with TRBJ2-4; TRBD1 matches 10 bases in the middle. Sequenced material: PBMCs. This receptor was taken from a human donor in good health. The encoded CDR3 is CSSSLGTGVDIQYF. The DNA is TGTTCCAGCAGCTTGGGGACAGGGGTCGACATTCAGTACTTC.